This entry is about one T cell receptor beta chain. From blood CD8+ and CD4+ T cells, TCR beta sequences were generated. CDR3 length equals 15 residues. Trimming took off 3 bases at V and 0 bases at J, with 9 bases between the two ends. Germline V CDR1 and CDR2: SGHAT, FQNNGV. This entry is derived from a study of CD8 T cells in Susac syndrome. Random-hexamer reverse transcription was applied to roughly 0.45 to 1 ug RNA. An immunoSEQ multiplex PCR amplified TCR beta CDR3 over 54 Vbeta and 13 Jbeta. TCRdb passed the immunoSEQ multiplex PCR reads through MiXCR, listing each CDR3 protein once. Of around 130,000 distinct CDR3 sequences in the sample, about 93% were seen once.

The clonotype comes from a human donor with multiple sclerosis. Material: CD8+ T cells from PBMCs. The V and J genes are TRBV11-2 and TRBJ1-3, with D hard to call. CDR3 in DNA: TGTGCCAGCAGCTTCGGATACCACTCTGGAAACACCATATATTTT. Its translation is CASSFGYHSGNTIYF.